The next 21 T cell receptor beta chains were all read from a single sample in a study of T cells after yellow fever vaccination. Via MiXCR, TCRdb re-called the 5' RACE reads, giving one row per CDR3 protein. The data show about 300,000 distinct CDR3 sequences, around 8.6% seen once. The source was CD4+ T cells sorted from PBMCs, collected 5 days after the yellow fever booster vaccination. The receptors were sampled from a man younger than 30 who received the YFV17D yellow fever vaccine.

There are a few counts of this clonotype. The chain employs TRBV4-1 and TRBJ1-6, with D hard to call. Deletions cut 1 base from V and 7 bases from J, with 17 bases between. Germline values: CDR1 MGHRA, CDR2 YSYEKL. The CDR3 is 17 amino acids. The CDR3 coding sequence is TGCGCCAGCAGCCAAGGGTGGAGTAGGGAGGAAAATTCACCCCTCCACTTT. Translating it yields CASSQGWSREENSPLHF.

Only a few counts were recorded for this clonotype. The chain joins TRBV29-1 to TRBJ1-5; D is ambiguous. Between the trimmed V and J ends, which lost 4 bases and 4 bases, there was a span of 11 bases. This CDR3 contains 13 residues. Germline CDR1 is SQVTM and CDR2 is ANQGSEA. CDR3: CSVGRDYNQPQHF. CDR3 nucleotide sequence: TGCAGCGTTGGTCGAGACTATAATCAGCCCCAGCATTTT.

This clonotype came up many times. V and J are TRBV12-3 or TRBV12-4 and TRBJ2-2; D is undetermined. Trimming stripped 5 bases from V and 2 bases from J, with 3 bases between. This CDR3 has 12 residues. In nucleotides, the CDR3 is TGTGCCAGCAGTGGCAACACCGGGGAGCTGTTTTTT. Protein: CASSGNTGELFF.

In its sample, this clonotype was seen a few times. The J gene is TRBJ1-4, the V gene TRBV6-2 or TRBV6-3; no firm D call. Trimming removed 5 bases at V and 14 bases at J, with 18 bases between. Germline V gene sequence: CDR1 MNHEY, CDR2 SVGEGT. The CDR3 is 13 amino acids. The CDR3 DNA reads TGTGCCAGCAGTACCCCCCGGACGAAAACCCTGTTTTTT. It encodes CASSTPRTKTLFF.

This clonotype was seen a handful of times. The chain uses TRBV30 and TRBJ2-7; tentatively, D is TRBD1 or TRBD2 (6 bases each). This CDR3 is built from 13 residues. Trimming left V 2 bases short and J 7 bases short, with 15 bases between. CDR1 is GTSNPN and CDR2 is SVGIG in the germline V gene (reference sequence). The CDR3 DNA follows: TGTGCCTGGAGTACCACGGAGGGGGGTGAGCAGTACTTC. This encodes CAWSTTEGGEQYF. Full variable domain (outside the CDR3, taken from reference TRBV30 and TRBJ2-7): SQTIHQWPATLVQPVGSPLSLECTVEGTSNPNLYWYRQAAGRGLQLLFYSVGIGQISSEVPQNLSASRPQDRQFILSSKKLLLSDSGFYLCAWSTTEGGEQYFGPGTRLTVT.

The rearrangement links TRBV7-2 to TRBJ1-2; no definite D call. The ends were cut back, 5 bases at V and 0 bases at J, with 7 bases in the middle. From germline, CDR1 is SGHTA and CDR2 FQGNSA. The CDR3 consists of 13 residues. Here the CDR3 DNA reads TGTGCCAGCAGCGCTGTGGCTAACTATGGCTACACCTTC. Its translation: CASSAVANYGYTF.

This clonotype was counted between two and nine times. This chain links TRBV9 with TRBJ2-5; D gene ambiguous. The germline V gene encodes CDR1 SGDLS and CDR2 YYNGEE. V was clipped by 8 bases and J by 1 base, with 18 bases between them. The CDR3 has 15 residues. Written as DNA, the CDR3 is TGTGCCAGTTCTAGAGGCAGCTCTACCCAAGAGACCCAGTACTTC. Protein sequence: CASSRGSSTQETQYF.

This clonotype was recorded a few times. The chain has TRBV5-1 and TRBJ2-3, with a tentative D call TRBD1 (5 bases). The CDR3 sequence is 14 residues long. Looked up from germline, CDR1 is SGHRS and CDR2 is YFSETQ. The V end lost 4 bases, the J end lost 0 bases, and 9 bases lay between the germline ends. CDR3 protein: CASSLGESTDTQYF. In nucleotides, the CDR3 is TGCGCCAGCAGCCTAGGGGAAAGCACAGATACGCAGTATTTT.

This clonotype was picked up a small number of times. This chain connects TRBV5-1 to TRBJ2-5; D possibly uses TRBD1 or TRBD2 (5 bases each). The CDR3 has 15 residues. V lost 4 bases, J lost 1 base, and 14 bases lay in between. Germline CDR1 and CDR2: SGHRS and YFSETQ. The DNA for the CDR3 is TGCGCCAGCAGCCTGAACAGGAGGAGCCAAGAGACCCAGTACTTC. Translated: CASSLNRRSQETQYF.

This clonotype turned up a few times. This chain uses TRBV5-4 with TRBJ2-2; no clear D gene. The V and J ends lost 0 bases and 1 base respectively, with 13 bases between them. This CDR3 has 17 amino acids. From germline, CDR1 is SGHNT and CDR2 YYREEE (reference sequence). The DNA for the CDR3 is TGTGCCAGCAGCTTGGTGATGGGGTCTCTGAACACCGGGGAGCTGTTTTTT. This sequence encodes CASSLVMGSLNTGELFF.

The V and J genes are TRBV12-3 or TRBV12-4 and TRBJ1-2, with TRBD1 matching over 9 bases. J lost 7 bases, V lost 5 bases, and 8 bases had no gene match. The CDR3 spans 14 residues. The CDR3 loop reads CASSPQQGALGYTF. Here the CDR3 DNA reads TGTGCCAGCAGTCCTCAACAGGGGGCGCTTGGCTACACCTTC.

The chain is built from TRBV5-6 and TRBJ2-2; 8 bases are a match to TRBD1. V shed 4 bases, J shed 4 bases, and the junction held 6 bases outside the gene matches. The CDR3 totals 15 residues. Germline V gives CDR1 SGHDT, CDR2 YYEEEE. The CDR3 DNA reads TGTGCCAGCAGCCTAAGGACAGGGTTCACCGGGGAGCTGTTTTTT. It encodes CASSLRTGFTGELFF.

The sample holds many counts of this clonotype. The chain couples TRBV4-3 to TRBJ2-3, with 14 positions matching TRBD2. Germline V gives CDR1 LGHNA, CDR2 YSLEER. Losses at the gene ends were 0 bases for V and 6 bases for J; bases not matched to a gene: 2. The CDR3 is 16 amino acids. The CDR3 loop is CASSQEGLAGGDTQYF. Here the CDR3 DNA reads TGCGCCAGCAGCCAAGAAGGACTAGCGGGGGGTGATACGCAGTATTTT.

There are a few counts of this clonotype. The chain employs TRBV6-1 and TRBJ1-1, with 12 bases that match TRBD1. The CDR3 runs to 16 residues. After removal of 4 bases from V and 4 bases from J, the junction contained 7 bases not matched to a gene. CDR1 is MNHNS, CDR2 SASEGT, per germline. CDR3 bases: TGTGCCAGCAGTGGACACGGGACAGGGGGCCGCACTGAAGCTTTCTTT. Amino acids: CASSGHGTGGRTEAFF.

The V call is TRBV7-2, the J call TRBJ2-4; TRBD2 matches 7 bases. Germline loops: CDR1 SGHTA, CDR2 FQGNSA. CDR3 length: 15 amino acids. With 4 bases clipped from V and 8 bases from J, the junction kept 11 bases outside the gene matches. The CDR3 spells CASSWGGDPRYIQYF. CDR3 sequence (DNA): TGTGCCAGCAGCTGGGGGGGGGACCCGCGTTACATTCAGTACTTC. Looking up the rest from reference TRBV7-2 and TRBJ2-4 gives the full variable domain: GAGVSQSPSNKVTEKGKDVELRCDPISGHTALYWYRQSLGQGLEFLIYFQGNSAPDKSGLPSDRFSAERTGGSVSTLTIQRTQQEDSAVYLCASSWGGDPRYIQYFGAGTRLSVL.

This sequence joins TRBV12-3 or TRBV12-4 and TRBJ1-6; D gene ambiguous. The CDR3 covers 13 residues. The V end lost 1 base, the J end lost 9 bases, and 7 bases lay between the germline ends. The CDR3 loop is CASSLVDGSPLHF. The DNA of the CDR3 is TGTGCCAGCAGTTTAGTAGACGGTTCACCCCTCCACTTT.

A few counts support this clonotype. This chain joins TRBV29-1 and TRBJ1-1; 8 bases are a match to TRBD1. The CDR3 totals 14 residues. CDR1 is SQVTM, CDR2 ANQGSEA, per germline. The V gene end was trimmed by 6 bases and the J gene end by 4 bases; junction bases not matched to a gene: 10. CDR3 DNA: TGCAGCGTACAAGACAGGGGATCCGGCACTGAAGCTTTCTTT. This sequence encodes CSVQDRGSGTEAFF.

This clonotype was recorded at least ten times. This chain links TRBV5-1 with TRBJ2-7; D is perhaps TRBD1 or TRBD2 (5 bases each). This CDR3 has 14 residues. V lost 3 bases and J lost 5, with 15 bases in between. CDR1 SGHRS and CDR2 YFSETQ come from the germline V gene. The CDR3 reads CASSYSRESNEQYF. The CDR3 DNA is TGCGCCAGCAGCTACTCCAGGGAGTCCAACGAGCAGTACTTC. Using reference TRBV5-1 and TRBJ2-7 for the parts outside the CDR3, the full variable domain is KAGVTQTPRYLIKTRGQQVTLSCSPISGHRSVSWYQQTPGQGLQFLFEYFSETQRNKGNFPGRFSGRQFSNSRSEMNVSTLELGDSALYLCASSYSRESNEQYFGPGTRLTVT.

J is TRBJ1-2 and V is TRBV3-1, with unresolved D. Trimming stripped 3 bases from V and 8 bases from J, with 13 bases between. From germline, CDR1 is LGHDT and CDR2 YNNKEL (reference sequence). The CDR3 sequence is 13 residues long. The CDR3 DNA is TGTGCCAGCAGCCATAAGAGGCAAGGCGGCTACACCTTC. Its protein is CASSHKRQGGYTF.

The J gene is TRBJ2-3, the V gene TRBV10-3; 14 bases line up with TRBD2. Germline CDR1 and CDR2: ENHRY and SYGVKD. The CDR3 runs 17 residues. V trimming: 10 bases; J trimming: 8 bases; junction bases outside the gene matches: 17. CDR3 sequence reads: CATSGTSGGIQISTQYF. CDR3 coding DNA: TGTGCCACCTCCGGGACTAGCGGGGGTATCCAGATTAGTACGCAGTATTTT.

The V gene is TRBV12-5, the J gene TRBJ2-7; TRBD2 agrees at 10 bases. Trimming took 6 bases from V and 3 from J; bases not matched to a gene: 14. Germline CDR1 reads LGHNT; CDR2 reads FRNRAP. The CDR3 is made up of 17 amino acids. CDR3 nucleotides: TGTGCTAGTGGCAAGACCGGGACTAGCGCGTCTCGCTACGAGCAGTACTTC. Translating it yields CASGKTGTSASRYEQYF.